Each of the 17 T cell receptor beta chains below was sequenced from the same sample in a study of T-cell reconstitution after alpha-beta-depleted transplantation in children. Preparation of the TCRbeta library was carried out with unique molecular identifiers. Each CDR3 protein gets one entry after TCRdb re-called the PCR reads with MiXCR. The top ten hold 15% to 20% of the sample, which has some 150,000 distinct CDR3 sequences, about 9% seen once. Sequences were derived from PBMCs, mostly from graft donor cells, sampled 180 days after TCRalphabeta/CD19-depleted stem cell transplant. All receptors derive from a female patient between 2 and 15 years old who had a stem cell transplant for congenital amegakaryocytic thrombocytopenia, so the T cells may come from the graft donor.

Ten or more counts support this clonotype. This chain connects TRBV6-5 to TRBJ2-3, with D possibly being TRBD2 (6 bases). Per the germline V gene, CDR1 is MNHEY and CDR2 is SVGAGI. This CDR3 region has 16 residues. Trimming removed 5 bases at V and 2 bases at J, with 17 bases between. CDR3 nucleotide sequence: TGTGCCAGCAGTATACTAGCCCCTTTCCTCACAGATACGCAGTATTTT. This encodes CASSILAPFLTDTQYF.

This clonotype was counted ten times or more. The J gene is TRBJ2-4, the V gene TRBV14; TRBD1 aligns across 9 bases. Germline V CDR1 and CDR2: SGHDN, FVKESK. The CDR3 covers 14 residues. J gave up 6 bases and V 4 bases, and 4 bases lay outside the gene matches. CDR3 DNA sequence: TGTGCCAGCAGCCGACAGGGGGTTGGAAACATTCAGTACTTC. This codes for CASSRQGVGNIQYF.

This clonotype was counted a few times. The chain uses TRBV20-1 and TRBJ2-1; D is uncertain. The CDR3 is 15 amino acids. Germline lookup yields CDR1 DFQATT and CDR2 SNEGSKA (reference sequence). V was pared by 0 bases and J by 2 bases, with 11 bases between. The CDR3 sequence: CSARDLQYAYNEQFF. The CDR3 nucleotides read TGCAGTGCTAGAGATCTCCAGTACGCCTACAATGAGCAGTTCTTC.

This clonotype was seen ten or more times. This chain connects TRBV7-9 to TRBJ2-1; 9 nucleotides match TRBD2. Trimming at V came to 5 bases and at J to 4 bases, leaving 9 bases not matched to a gene. Germline loops: CDR1 SEHNR, CDR2 FQNEAQ (reference sequence). CDR3 length: 16 amino acids. CDR3 loop: CASSASSSGGYNEQFF. CDR3 in DNA: TGTGCCAGCAGCGCGTCGTCGAGCGGGGGGTACAATGAGCAGTTCTTC.

This clonotype was seen at least ten times. The chain couples TRBV12-3 or TRBV12-4 to TRBJ2-5, with TRBD2 matching over 11 bases. With V trimmed by 6 bases and J by 8 bases, 11 bases remained unmatched. The CDR3 has 15 residues. The CDR3 spells CASRGGRLAGGTQYF. Here the CDR3 DNA reads TGTGCCAGCAGAGGGGGTCGCCTAGCGGGGGGAACCCAGTACTTC.

This clonotype appeared many times. The chain has TRBV5-1 and TRBJ2-7; TRBD2 might be the D (6 bases). Germline CDR1 and CDR2: SGHRS and YFSETQ. V was pared by 3 bases and J by 0 bases, with 7 bases between. The CDR3 loop spans 13 amino acids. CDR3 in amino acids: CASSSDYSYEQYF. As DNA, the CDR3 is TGCGCCAGCAGCTCGGACTACTCCTACGAGCAGTACTTC. Full variable domain (outside the CDR3, taken from reference TRBV5-1 and TRBJ2-7): KAGVTQTPRYLIKTRGQQVTLSCSPISGHRSVSWYQQTPGQGLQFLFEYFSETQRNKGNFPGRFSGRQFSNSRSEMNVSTLELGDSALYLCASSSDYSYEQYFGPGTRLTVT.

In this sample, this clonotype turned up a few times. The V and J genes are TRBV7-3 and TRBJ2-3; TRBD2 matches at 8 bases. This CDR3 is built from 17 residues. The V segment lost 1 base and the J segment 0 bases; nucleotides outside the gene matches: 6. Per the germline V gene, CDR1 is SGHTA and CDR2 is FQGTGA. The CDR3: CASSLNPSGLSTDTQYF. CDR3 bases: TGTGCCAGCAGCTTAAACCCTAGCGGGCTGAGCACAGATACGCAGTATTTT.

This clonotype was seen repeatedly, ten times or more. The rearrangement joins TRBV7-2 to TRBJ2-3; D unresolved. The CDR3 runs to 17 residues. Germline V lookup: CDR1 SGHTA, CDR2 FQGNSA. V lost 5 bases to trimming and J lost 2 bases, with 20 bases between them. In DNA, the CDR3 is TGTGCCAGCAGCATGGAAGGTGGTTTGGGAAACACAGATACGCAGTATTTT. This translates into CASSMEGGLGNTDTQYF.

This clonotype has at least ten counts. The gene calls are TRBV5-6 and TRBJ1-5; D not resolved. In germline, CDR1 is SGHDT, CDR2 YYEEEE. CDR3 length: 13 amino acids. V dropped 1 base and J dropped 0 bases, with 2 bases sitting between them. CDR3 in DNA: TGTGCCAGCAGCTTGCATAGCAATCAGCCCCAGCATTTT. Its protein product is CASSLHSNQPQHF.

The chain joins TRBV19 to TRBJ1-1, with 8 bases matching TRBD1. The CDR3 is made up of 16 amino acids. J was trimmed by 1 base and V by 6 bases; bases with no gene match: 10. Per the germline V gene, CDR1 is LNHDA and CDR2 is SQIVND (reference sequence). This chain's CDR3 is CASSLRDRRGNTEAFF. CDR3 nucleotides: TGTGCCAGTAGCCTGAGGGACAGGCGGGGGAACACTGAAGCTTTCTTT.

A single count supports this clonotype. This may be a read error, as it is one base from a much larger clone. This chain links TRBV4-1 with TRBJ1-3; D is unclear. The CDR3 runs to 19 residues. Trimming cost V 4 bases and J 3 bases, with 25 bases left between them. CDR1 is MGHRA, CDR2 YSYEKL, per germline. The CDR3 nucleotides are TGCGCCAGCAGCCCGCCGGGCAGCCGGCGAGGGCTCTGTGGAAACACCATATATTTT. Residues: CASSPPGSRRGLCGNTIYF.

The sample holds a few counts of this clonotype. This rearrangement joins TRBV5-4 to TRBJ1-6; D might be TRBD1 (5 bases). Germline values: CDR1 SGHNT, CDR2 YYREEE (reference sequence). The CDR3 covers 17 residues. Trimming removed 0 bases at V and 0 bases at J, with 10 bases between. In DNA form, the CDR3 reads TGTGCCAGCAGCTTGGGGGGACCGCGCTCCTATAATTCACCCCTCCACTTT. Encoded protein: CASSLGGPRSYNSPLHF.

This clonotype was recorded a few times. The CDR3 loop reads CSAAGPPGPYSYEQYF. The CDR3 bases are TGCAGTGCCGCAGGGCCCCCGGGCCCCTATTCCTACGAGCAGTACTTC. The rearrangement links TRBV20-1 to TRBJ2-7; tentative D call: TRBD1 (5 bases). CDR3 length: 16 amino acids. With 6 bases removed from V and 1 base from J, the gap between germline ends came to 22 bases. The germline V gene has CDR1 DFQATT and CDR2 SNEGSKA (reference sequence).

This clonotype was observed at least ten times. The chain recombines TRBV20-1 with TRBJ2-7, with TRBD2 identical over 9 bases. This CDR3 spans 14 amino acids. Unmatched junction bases numbered 6, after V lost 1 base and J lost 5 bases. Germline V gene data show CDR1 as DFQATT and CDR2 as SNEGSKA (reference sequence). This chain's CDR3 is CSARVGTSMDEQYF. CDR3 nucleotides: TGCAGTGCTAGAGTTGGGACTAGCATGGACGAGCAGTACTTC.

Remarks on this clonotype: One base away lies a much larger clone, so this may be a sequencing read error. The CDR3 region is CSSSLDVGYGYTF. The CDR3, as DNA: TGCTCCAGCAGCTTGGACGTAGGGTATGGCTACACCTTC. This chain uses TRBV5-1 with TRBJ1-2; D unresolved. CDR3 length: 13 amino acids. In germline, CDR1 is SGHRS, CDR2 YFSETQ. The full variable domain, with the rest looked up from reference TRBV5-1 and TRBJ1-2, is KAGVTQTPRYLIKTRGQQVTLSCSPISGHRSVSWYQQTPGQGLQFLFEYFSETQRNKGNFPGRFSGRQFSNSRSEMNVSTLELGDSALYLCSSSLDVGYGYTFGSGTRLTVV.

This clonotype was found many times. The J gene is TRBJ1-4, the V gene TRBV20-1; 9 nucleotides agree with TRBD1. Germline V CDR1 and CDR2: DFQATT, SNEGSKA (reference sequence). V gave up 5 bases and J gave up 8 bases; unmatched junction bases: 9. This CDR3 comprises 14 residues. The CDR3 DNA reads TGCAGTGCTGCACCGGGACAGGGAGGGGAAAAACTGTTTTTT. Amino acids: CSAAPGQGGEKLFF.

The CDR3 DNA is TGCAGCGGGGGGGACGGCTTGAGACTCGGCTACACCTTC. As protein: CSGGDGLRLGYTF. The chain links TRBV29-1 to TRBJ1-2; possibly TRBD1 for D (5 bases). In germline, CDR1 is SQVTM, CDR2 ANQGSEA. The CDR3 consists of 13 residues. The germline V and J ends were trimmed by 7 bases and 8 bases, with 20 bases remaining between them. Full variable domain (outside the CDR3, taken from reference TRBV29-1 and TRBJ1-2): SAVISQKPSRDICQRGTSLTIQCQVDSQVTMMFWYRQQPGQSLTLIATANQGSEATYESGFVIDKFPISRPNLTFSTLTVSNMSPEDSSIYLCSGGDGLRLGYTFGSGTRLTVV.